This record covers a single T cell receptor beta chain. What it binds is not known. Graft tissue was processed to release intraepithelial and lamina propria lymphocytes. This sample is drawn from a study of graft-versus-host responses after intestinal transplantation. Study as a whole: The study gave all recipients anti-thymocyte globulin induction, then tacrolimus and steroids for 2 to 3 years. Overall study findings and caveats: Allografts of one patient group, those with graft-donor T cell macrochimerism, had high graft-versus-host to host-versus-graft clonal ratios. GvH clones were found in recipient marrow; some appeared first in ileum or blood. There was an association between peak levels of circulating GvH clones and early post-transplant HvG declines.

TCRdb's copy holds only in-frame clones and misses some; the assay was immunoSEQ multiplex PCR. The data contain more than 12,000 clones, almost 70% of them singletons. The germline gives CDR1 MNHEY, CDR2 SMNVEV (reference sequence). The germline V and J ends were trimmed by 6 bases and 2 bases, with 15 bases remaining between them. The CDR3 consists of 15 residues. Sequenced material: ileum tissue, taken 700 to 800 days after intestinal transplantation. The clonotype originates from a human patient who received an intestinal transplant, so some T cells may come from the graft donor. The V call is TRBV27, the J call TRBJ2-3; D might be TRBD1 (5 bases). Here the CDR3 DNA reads TGTGCCAGCAGGACAAGGGGTAAAAACACAGATACGCAGTATTTT. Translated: CASRTRGKNTDTQYF.